These 25 T cell receptor beta chains were all obtained from the same sample, sequenced in a study of blood T cell repertoires in COVID-19. Sequenced by immunoSEQ multiplex PCR; TCRdb stores in-frame clones only, minus some. This sample has 150,000 to 200,000 clones, with roughly 82% found just once. Sequencing used PBMCs or T cells enriched from blood (not recorded which). Receptors originate from a man aged 50-60 years who had recovered from COVID-19.

This chain uses TRBV3-1 (or the pseudogene TRBV3-2) with TRBJ1-1; D is possibly TRBD1 (6 bases). The CDR3 totals 14 residues. The germline gives CDR1 LGHDT, CDR2 YNNKEL (reference sequence). Trimming left V 1 base short and J 4 bases short, with 10 bases between. The CDR3: CASSQASGVTEAFF. The CDR3 nucleotides are TGTGCCAGCAGCCAAGCCTCAGGGGTCACTGAAGCTTTCTTT.

The gene calls are TRBV5-6 and TRBJ2-7; TRBD2 matches at 7 bases. This CDR3 has 14 amino acids. Trimming cost V 1 base and J 2 bases; bases outside gene matches: 3. CDR1 and CDR2 (germline): SGHDT, YYEEEE. The CDR3 coding sequence is TGTGCCAGCAGCTTGCTGGGGGGGGCCTACGAGCAGTACTTC. Its translation is CASSLLGGAYEQYF.

J is TRBJ1-5 and V is TRBV15; 7 bases align to TRBD1. With V trimmed by 3 bases and J by 5 bases, 7 bases remained unmatched. The CDR3 contains 15 residues. From germline, CDR1 is LNHNV and CDR2 YYDKDF (reference sequence). The CDR3 nucleotides are TGTGCCACCAGCAGGACAGGGAGAAGGGATCAGCCCCAGCATTTT. Translation: CATSRTGRRDQPQHF.

The gene calls are TRBV24-1 and TRBJ2-5; TRBD1 aligns across 7 bases. The ends lost 3 bases at V and 1 base at J; junction bases unmatched: 4. The CDR3 extends over 15 amino acids. Germline V gene lookup returns CDR1 KGHDR and CDR2 SFDVKD. CDR3 residues: CATSDARQGQETQYF. The CDR3 DNA sequence: TGTGCCACCAGTGATGCCAGACAGGGCCAAGAGACCCAGTACTTC.

V is TRBV19 and J is TRBJ1-1; D call uncertain. Germline V gene data show CDR1 as LNHDA and CDR2 as SQIVND (reference sequence). CDR3 length: 15 residues. V was shortened by 3 bases and J by 5 bases, with 16 bases between the two germline ends. Written as DNA, the CDR3 is TGTGCCAGTAGTATGGGAGGTGGGGTTTTGACTGAAGCTTTCTTT. This encodes CASSMGGGVLTEAFF.

The CDR3 protein is CASSPAGRSNEKLFF. CDR3 bases: TGTGCCAGCAGCCCCGCAGGGCGGTCTAATGAAAAACTGTTTTTT. This chain links TRBV14 with TRBJ1-4, with D maybe TRBD1 (5 bases). CDR1 SGHDN and CDR2 FVKESK come from the germline V gene. The CDR3 extends over 15 amino acids. Trimming pared 4 bases from V and 3 bases from J, leaving 12 bases between.

The J gene is TRBJ2-7, the V gene TRBV19; weak D call: TRBD1 (7 bases). The V gene's germline CDR1 is LNHDA and CDR2 SQIVND (reference sequence). This CDR3 region has 13 residues. V shed 2 bases and J shed 6 bases, with 11 bases lying between them. DNA for the CDR3: TGTGCCAGTAGTATACAGGGGGGTTTCGAGCAGTACTTC. Its protein product is CASSIQGGFEQYF.

The chain couples TRBV18 to TRBJ2-1; 10 bases match TRBD1. Trimming at V came to 0 bases and at J to 7 bases, leaving 3 bases not matched to a gene. Germline CDR1 KGHSH, CDR2 LQKENI. The CDR3 spans 15 residues. CDR3 sequence reads: CASSPPDRGGNEQFF. The CDR3 DNA reads as TGTGCCAGCTCACCACCGGACAGGGGGGGGAATGAGCAGTTCTTC.

This clone was detected only once. This chain connects TRBV15 to TRBJ1-1; D gene ambiguous. In germline, CDR1 is LNHNV, CDR2 YYDKDF (reference sequence). CDR3 size: 14 residues. V lost 2 bases and J lost 5, with 12 bases in between. Here the CDR3 reads CATSRSRIGTEAFF. The CDR3 DNA reads TGTGCCACCAGCAGATCCCGAATCGGGACTGAAGCTTTCTTT.

The chain couples TRBV6-6 to TRBJ2-1; 8 nucleotides match TRBD1. CDR1 MNHNY and CDR2 SVGAGI come from the germline V gene (reference sequence). The CDR3 has 14 residues. The V segment lost 4 bases and the J segment 4 bases; nucleotides outside the gene matches: 3. In DNA form, the CDR3 reads TGTGCCAGCAGTTTAGGACAGGGATACAATGAGCAGTTCTTC. It yields the protein CASSLGQGYNEQFF.

This rearrangement joins TRBV5-5 to TRBJ2-7, with 8 bases aligning to TRBD1. V was pared by 6 bases and J by 0 bases, with 5 bases of the junction left unmatched. The CDR3 sequence is 14 residues long. Germline-derived CDR1 and CDR2 are SGHKS and YYEKEE (reference sequence). CDR3 residues: CASMRTGSSYEQYF. The CDR3 coding sequence is TGTGCCAGCATGAGGACAGGGAGCTCCTACGAGCAGTACTTC. Full variable domain (outside the CDR3, taken from reference TRBV5-5 and TRBJ2-7): DAGVTQSPTHLIKTRGQQVTLRCSPISGHKSVSWYQQVLGQGPQFIFQYYEKEERGRGNFPDRFSARQFPNYSSELNVNALLLGDSALYLCASMRTGSSYEQYFGPGTRLTVT.

This chain uses TRBV7-3 with TRBJ2-1; TRBD2 is a possible D gene (6 bases). CDR1 and CDR2 from the germline V gene are SGHTA and FQGTGA. Trimming removed 4 bases from V and 10 bases from J, with 14 bases in between. The CDR3 extends over 13 amino acids. The CDR3 reads CASSSHVGGEQFF. In DNA form, the CDR3 reads TGTGCCAGCAGCTCCCACGTTGGAGGGGAGCAGTTCTTC.

The chain couples TRBV7-2 to TRBJ1-3; D is undetermined. Germline V CDR1 and CDR2: SGHTA, FQGNSA. Deletions cut 3 bases from V and 0 bases from J, with 9 bases between. The CDR3 consists of 15 residues. This CDR3 reads CASSFERSSGNTIYF. CDR3 nucleotide sequence: TGTGCCAGCAGCTTCGAGAGGAGCTCTGGAAACACCATATATTTT. Full variable domain (rest looked up from reference TRBV7-2 and TRBJ1-3): GAGVSQSPSNKVTEKGKDVELRCDPISGHTALYWYRQSLGQGLEFLIYFQGNSAPDKSGLPSDRFSAERTGGSVSTLTIQRTQQEDSAVYLCASSFERSSGNTIYFGEGSWLTVV.

The gene calls are TRBV7-2 and TRBJ1-5, with TRBD1 matching over 9 bases. The CDR3 spans 14 residues. V dropped 2 bases and J dropped 6; count of bases not matched to a gene: 2. Per the germline V gene, CDR1 is SGHTA and CDR2 is FQGNSA. The CDR3 loop is CASSLTGGGQPQHF. Here the CDR3 DNA reads TGTGCCAGCAGCTTAACAGGGGGCGGTCAGCCCCAGCATTTT.

The chain recombines TRBV18 with TRBJ2-2, with 7 bases matching TRBD1. Germline V gives CDR1 KGHSH, CDR2 LQKENI. The V gene end was trimmed by 3 bases and the J gene end by 6 bases; junction bases not matched to a gene: 10. The CDR3 sequence is 16 residues long. CDR3 residues: CASSPPKGTVAGELFF. DNA for the CDR3: TGTGCCAGCTCACCGCCCAAAGGGACAGTCGCCGGGGAGCTGTTTTTT.

The chain joins TRBV18 to TRBJ1-1, with TRBD1 matching 8 bases. In germline, CDR1 is KGHSH, CDR2 LQKENI. The CDR3 contains 12 residues. The ends lost 2 bases at V and 10 bases at J; junction bases unmatched: 3. In DNA, the CDR3 is TGTGCCAGCTCACCAGGACAGGGCGGAGCTTTCTTT. This sequence encodes CASSPGQGGAFF.

The rearrangement links TRBV30 to TRBJ1-1, with TRBD1 matching over 11 bases. The V segment lost 3 bases and the J segment 3 bases; nucleotides outside the gene matches: 9. Germline values: CDR1 GTSNPN, CDR2 SVGIG (reference sequence). The CDR3 covers 16 residues. Here the CDR3 reads CAWRSGTGGGHTEAFF. DNA of the CDR3: TGTGCCTGGAGGTCCGGGACAGGGGGAGGACACACTGAAGCTTTCTTT.

The chain recombines TRBV5-1 with TRBJ1-1; no clear D gene. The CDR3 runs to 16 residues. Germline CDR1 SGHRS, CDR2 YFSETQ. Trimming took off 4 bases at V and 0 bases at J, with 16 bases between the two ends. For the CDR3, the DNA is TGCGCCAGCAGCAAGCAAGGCGGGAGTATGAACACTGAAGCTTTCTTT. The encoded protein is CASSKQGGSMNTEAFF.

This chain joins TRBV7-3 and TRBJ1-3; TRBD1 aligns across 9 bases. Germline CDR1 and CDR2: SGHTA and FQGTGA. The ends lost 3 bases at V and 2 bases at J; junction bases unmatched: 2. CDR3 length: 15 amino acids. The CDR3 reads CASSLTGGTGNTIYF. The CDR3 nucleotides are TGTGCCAGCAGCTTGACAGGGGGAACTGGAAACACCATATATTTT. Filled out from reference TRBV7-3 and TRBJ1-3, the complete variable domain reads GAGVSQTPSNKVTEKGKYVELRCDPISGHTALYWYRQSLGQGPEFLIYFQGTGAADDSGLPNDRFFAVRPEGSVSTLKIQRTERGDSAVYLCASSLTGGTGNTIYFGEGSWLTVV.

V usage is TRBV4-2 and J usage is TRBJ1-1, with D tentatively TRBD1 (5 bases). The V end was cut by 1 base, the J end by 4 bases, with 13 bases between. The CDR3 is 15 amino acids. Per germline, CDR1 LGHNA and CDR2 YNFKEQ. The CDR3: CASSQGTQGGTEAFF. The DNA of the CDR3 is TGTGCCAGCAGCCAAGGTACTCAGGGTGGCACTGAAGCTTTCTTT.

V and J are TRBV6-5 and TRBJ2-3; 9 nucleotides agree with TRBD2. Germline CDR1 reads MNHEY; CDR2 reads SVGAGI. V lost 7 bases to trimming and J lost 1 base; unmatched junction nucleotides: 3. The CDR3 is made up of 14 amino acids. The chain's CDR3 is CASTRLAGTDTQYF. The CDR3, as DNA: TGTGCCAGCACCCGACTAGCGGGCACAGATACGCAGTATTTT.

This clone has a single count. J is TRBJ2-4 and V is TRBV7-6; D not resolved. This CDR3 comprises 19 residues. V lost 1 base to trimming and J lost 1 base, with 20 bases between them. Looked up from germline, CDR1 is SGHVS and CDR2 is FNYEAQ. Written as DNA, the CDR3 is TGTGCCAGCAGCTTAGAGGATCGCCAGGTTCGGTCGGCCAAAAACATTCAGTACTTC. It yields the protein CASSLEDRQVRSAKNIQYF.

This chain uses TRBV9 with TRBJ1-1, with 9 bases matching TRBD1. V gave up 3 bases and J gave up 5 bases; unmatched junction bases: 8. This CDR3 contains 15 residues. Germline-derived CDR1 and CDR2 are SGDLS and YYNGEE. This chain's CDR3 is CASSGGTGLLTEAFF. CDR3 sequence (DNA): TGTGCCAGCAGCGGGGGGACAGGGTTATTGACTGAAGCTTTCTTT.

The chain employs TRBV5-5 and TRBJ1-1, with D possibly matching TRBD1 (6 bases). Looked up from germline, CDR1 is SGHKS and CDR2 is YYEKEE (reference sequence). The CDR3 covers 15 residues. The germline V and J ends were trimmed by 5 bases and 0 bases, with 14 bases remaining between them. The chain's CDR3 is CASSVIGGLNTEAFF. The CDR3 DNA reads TGTGCCAGCAGTGTCATAGGGGGATTGAACACTGAAGCTTTCTTT.

This chain joins TRBV6-5 and TRBJ2-5, with D perhaps matching TRBD2 (6 bases). This CDR3 has 15 amino acids. CDR1 and CDR2 from the germline V gene are MNHEY and SVGAGI. Trimming cost V 0 bases and J 9 bases, with 17 bases left between them. CDR3 residues: CASSYSRVGGEAQYF. Here the CDR3 DNA reads TGTGCCAGCAGTTACTCGAGGGTCGGGGGTGAGGCCCAGTACTTC.